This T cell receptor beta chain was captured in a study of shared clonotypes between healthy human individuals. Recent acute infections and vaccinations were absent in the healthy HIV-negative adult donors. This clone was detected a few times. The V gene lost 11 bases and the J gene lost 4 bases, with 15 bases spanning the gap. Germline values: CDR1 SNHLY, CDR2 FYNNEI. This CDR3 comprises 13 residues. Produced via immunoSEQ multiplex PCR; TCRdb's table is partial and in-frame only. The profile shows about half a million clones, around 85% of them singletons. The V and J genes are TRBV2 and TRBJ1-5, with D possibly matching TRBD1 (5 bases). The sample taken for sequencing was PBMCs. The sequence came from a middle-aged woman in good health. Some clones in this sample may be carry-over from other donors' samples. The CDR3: CASSLGPNQPQHF. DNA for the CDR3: TGTGCCTCCAGCCTGGGGCCGAATCAGCCCCAGCATTTT.